The clone carrying this T cell receptor beta chain was observed at least ten times. What it recognizes is unknown. The sample comes from a study of identical twins. Template switching created a universal primer site, and the cDNA included unique molecular identifiers. In TCRdb, the 5' RACE reads were re-called with MiXCR into one record per CDR3 protein. There are fewer than 800,000 distinct CDR3 sequences in the sample; about 7% occur only once, and 1.5% to 2% lies in the top ten. Germline loops: CDR1 SEHNR, CDR2 FQNEAQ (reference sequence). The CDR3 contains 14 residues. V lost 5 bases and J lost 4; bases outside the gene matches: 6. Study-wide results and limits: Low generation-probability sequences were in excess among twin-shared out-of-frame alpha sequences. Models predicted too little out-of-frame TCR alpha sharing in monozygotic twins.

This same sample was also taken into another study, of yellow fever vaccine responses in identical twins.

The rearrangement joins TRBV7-9 to TRBJ1-2; 8 bases fit TRBD1. Sequencing input: PBMCs. This clonotype was sampled from a woman between 18 and 29 years old in good health. The CDR3 nucleotides read TGTGCCAGCAGCCCATTGGGACAGGTCTATGGCTACACCTTC. Amino acids: CASSPLGQVYGYTF. Full variable domain (remainder filled in from reference TRBV7-9 and TRBJ1-2): DTGVSQNPRHKITKRGQNVTFRCDPISEHNRLYWYRQTLGQGPEFLTYFQNEAQLEKSRLLSDRFSAERPKGSFSTLEIQRTEQGDSAMYLCASSPLGQVYGYTFGSGTRLTVV.